These 3 T cell receptor beta chains came from one sample sequenced in a study of beta chain features in type 1 diabetes. General study results and limits: When Type 1 diabetes patients were examined, their TCRB CDR3s proved moderately but significantly shorter in all four CD4+ subsets.

No antigen has been identified for these receptors. The entirety of the isolated RNA underwent reverse transcription, so expressed TCRB transcripts were sequenced. Method: immunoSEQ multiplex PCR; TCRdb's copy keeps in-frame clones and lacks some. The repertoire has about 160,000 clones, just over 8% of them found once; the top ten carry more than 0.45%. Sequencing was carried out using central memory CD4+ T cells from blood. The source of these receptors is a woman aged 18-29 years with type 1 diabetes.

This CDR3 is CASSLMELSGNTIYF. The DNA for the CDR3 is TGTGCCAGCAGCTTAATGGAGCTCTCTGGAAACACCATATATTTT. The genes are TRBV7-6 and TRBJ1-3, with D uncertain. The V gene's germline CDR1 is SGHVS and CDR2 FNYEAQ. The CDR3 is 15 amino acids. Trimming removed 2 bases from V and 0 bases from J, with 8 bases in between.

The chain uses TRBV6-6 and TRBJ2-1; 13 bases match TRBD2. V gave up 6 bases and J gave up 8 bases; unmatched junction bases: 7. Germline-derived CDR1 and CDR2 are MNHNY and SVGAGI (reference sequence). This CDR3 spans 15 amino acids. The CDR3 region has the DNA TGTGCCAGCAGCCACACTAGCGGGAGGGCCCATGAGCAGTTCTTC. Amino acid sequence: CASSHTSGRAHEQFF.

This clone was recorded a few times. The V and J genes are TRBV29-1 and TRBJ1-1; 8 nucleotides align to TRBD1. The CDR3 is 13 residues long. Germline assignment: CDR1 SQVTM and CDR2 ANQGSEA. The V and J ends lost 4 bases and 5 bases, in that order; junction bases with no gene match: 6. The CDR3 here is CSVGPGQGTEAFF. The CDR3 coding sequence is TGCAGCGTTGGGCCCGGACAGGGAACTGAAGCTTTCTTT.